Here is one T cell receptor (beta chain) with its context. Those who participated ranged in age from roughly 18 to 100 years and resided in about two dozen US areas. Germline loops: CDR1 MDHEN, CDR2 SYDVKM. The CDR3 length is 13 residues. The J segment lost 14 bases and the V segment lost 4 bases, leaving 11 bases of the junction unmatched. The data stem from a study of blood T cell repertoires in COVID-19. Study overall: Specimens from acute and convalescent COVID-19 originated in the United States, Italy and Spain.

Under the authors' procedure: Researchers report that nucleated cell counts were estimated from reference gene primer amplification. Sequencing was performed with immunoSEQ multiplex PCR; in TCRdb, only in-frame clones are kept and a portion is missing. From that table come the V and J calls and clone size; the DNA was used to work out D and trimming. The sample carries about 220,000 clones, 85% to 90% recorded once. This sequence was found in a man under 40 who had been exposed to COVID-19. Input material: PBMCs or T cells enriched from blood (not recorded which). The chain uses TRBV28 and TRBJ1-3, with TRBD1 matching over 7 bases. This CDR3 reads CASSSGLGTDLYF. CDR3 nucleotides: TGTGCCAGCAGTTCCGGCCTCGGGACAGATTTATATTTT.